The 21 T cell receptor beta chains in this list originate from one sample, sequenced in a study of somatic mutations in cytotoxic T cells in rheumatoid arthritis. This table comes from immunoSEQ multiplex PCR, and its TCRdb copy is limited to in-frame clones, with some not included. The sample lists under 13,000 clones, around 80% occurring once. What was sequenced was CD8+ T cells sorted from blood. These TCRs come from an adult with rheumatoid arthritis.

The chain carries TRBV7-9 and TRBJ2-1, with D possibly matching TRBD2 (5 bases). CDR1 SEHNR and CDR2 FQNEAQ come from the germline V gene (reference sequence). V was cut by 6 bases and J by 7 bases, with 19 bases left in between. The length of the CDR3 is 15 residues. CDR3 region: CASSGGQVPFNEQFF. DNA for the CDR3: TGTGCCAGCAGTGGCGGGCAGGTCCCCTTTAATGAGCAGTTCTTC.

The V and J genes are TRBV15 and TRBJ2-3, with D uncertain. Trimming took off 3 bases at V and 5 bases at J, with 21 bases between the two ends. The CDR3 consists of 17 residues. The V gene's germline CDR1 is LNHNV and CDR2 YYDKDF (reference sequence). CDR3 sequence (DNA): TGTGCCACCAGCAGGGCAAGGGCAGATATTATGGGAGATACGCAGTATTTT. Translated: CATSRARADIMGDTQYF.

This clone has just one count. V gene TRBV23-1 combines with J gene TRBJ1-3; 7 bases align to TRBD1. TRBV23-1 is sorted into the ORF group, with uncertain function. The ends lost 2 bases at V and 2 bases at J; junction bases unmatched: 6. The CDR3 has 16 amino acids. The CDR3 here is CASSQPTGDAGNTIYF. Written as DNA, the CDR3 is TGCGCCAGCAGTCAACCAACAGGGGATGCTGGAAACACCATATATTTT.

V is TRBV2 and J is TRBJ1-2; tentatively, D is TRBD1 (5 bases). This CDR3 spans 16 amino acids. Germline CDR1 and CDR2: SNHLY and FYNNEI. Trimming stripped 3 bases from V and 2 bases from J, with 16 bases between. The CDR3 DNA is TGTGCCAGCAGTGATATGATGACAGACCTCAACTATGGCTACACCTTC. Translating it yields CASSDMMTDLNYGYTF.

This chain uses TRBV2 with TRBJ1-3; D might be TRBD1 (6 bases). The CDR3 loop spans 14 amino acids. The germline V gene encodes CDR1 SNHLY and CDR2 FYNNEI. V was trimmed by 8 bases and J by 2 bases, leaving 13 bases between them. The CDR3: CASCPRTAGNTIYF. DNA for the CDR3: TGTGCCAGCTGCCCTCGGACAGCTGGAAACACCATATATTTT.

The J gene is TRBJ2-7, the V gene TRBV7-2; no clear D. Germline lookup yields CDR1 SGHTA and CDR2 FQGNSA. The length of the CDR3 is 13 residues. V gave up 3 bases and J gave up 1 base, with 7 bases separating them. The CDR3 sequence is CASSFGVSYEQYF. CDR3 sequence (DNA): TGTGCCAGCAGCTTTGGGGTGTCCTACGAGCAGTACTTC.

V and J are TRBV4-3 and TRBJ2-7; D is possibly TRBD2 (5 bases). This CDR3 contains 14 residues. Deletions cut 5 bases from V and 3 bases from J, with 14 bases between. Germline V lookup: CDR1 LGHNA, CDR2 YSLEER. CDR3 nucleotides: TGCGCCAGCAGCGCGACCTCGGGGAGCTACGAGCAGTACTTC. Its protein product is CASSATSGSYEQYF.

V gene TRBV7-9 combines with J gene TRBJ1-2; TRBD1 might be the D (5 bases). With 2 bases removed from V and 4 bases from J, the gap between germline ends came to 11 bases. The CDR3 extends over 14 amino acids. The germline CDR1 and CDR2 sequences are SEHNR and FQNEAQ (reference sequence). CDR3 DNA: TGTGCCAGCAGCTTATCAGAGGGACGCTATGGCTACACCTTC. Its protein product is CASSLSEGRYGYTF.

The chain employs TRBV4-3 and TRBJ2-7, with TRBD1 matching over 8 bases. Germline V CDR1 and CDR2: LGHNA, YSLEER. Unmatched junction bases numbered 9, after V lost 0 bases and J lost 5 bases. The CDR3 length is 16 residues. CDR3 DNA: TGCGCCAGCAGCCAAGACCTAGGGACAGGTGGGAACGAGCAGTACTTC. Protein sequence: CASSQDLGTGGNEQYF.

J is TRBJ2-1 and V is TRBV7-2; 8 bases match TRBD2. J gave up 3 bases and V 1 base, and 5 bases lay outside the gene matches. CDR3 length: 16 amino acids. Germline lookup yields CDR1 SGHTA and CDR2 FQGNSA. The CDR3 is CASSLVELADYNEQFF. For the CDR3, the DNA is TGTGCCAGCAGCTTAGTGGAACTAGCGGACTACAATGAGCAGTTCTTC.

The chain carries TRBV4-3 and TRBJ2-3; the D call may be TRBD1 or TRBD2 (6 bases each). Germline V gene lookup returns CDR1 LGHNA and CDR2 YSLEER. The CDR3 totals 15 residues. V lost 2 bases and J lost 4, with 13 bases in between. Here the CDR3 reads CASSQNRGTSDTQYF. As DNA, the CDR3 is TGCGCCAGCAGCCAAAACCGCGGGACATCAGATACGCAGTATTTT.

The chain employs TRBV9 and TRBJ2-1; 7 bases are a match to TRBD1. Germline V gene lookup returns CDR1 SGDLS and CDR2 YYNGEE. Trimming took 4 bases from V and 7 from J; bases not matched to a gene: 2. The CDR3 has 12 residues. The CDR3 protein is CASSFRGNEQFF. In nucleotides, the CDR3 is TGTGCCAGCAGCTTCAGGGGGAATGAGCAGTTCTTC.

This sequence joins TRBV30 and TRBJ2-7, with D tentatively TRBD1 (5 bases). CDR1 is GTSNPN, CDR2 SVGIG, per germline (reference sequence). The CDR3 runs 14 residues. Between the trimmed V and J ends, which lost 0 bases and 3 bases, there was a span of 12 bases. The CDR3 here is CAWSVPSGFYEQYF. CDR3 nucleotides: TGTGCCTGGAGTGTACCTTCAGGGTTCTACGAGCAGTACTTC. Drawing the rest from reference TRBV30 and TRBJ2-7, the complete variable domain is SQTIHQWPATLVQPVGSPLSLECTVEGTSNPNLYWYRQAAGRGLQLLFYSVGIGQISSEVPQNLSASRPQDRQFILSSKKLLLSDSGFYLCAWSVPSGFYEQYFGPGTRLTVT.

The chain joins TRBV6-5 to TRBJ1-3; D is unclear. V dropped 2 bases and J dropped 0 bases, with 8 bases sitting between them. This CDR3 has 15 residues. CDR1 is MNHEY, CDR2 SVGAGI, per germline. CDR3 sequence (DNA): TGTGCCAGCAGTTACGGGCAGCACTCTGGAAACACCATATATTTT. Its protein is CASSYGQHSGNTIYF.

This sequence joins TRBV28 and TRBJ1-1; D unresolved. Germline values: CDR1 MDHEN, CDR2 SYDVKM. Trimming pared 3 bases from V and 4 bases from J, leaving 9 bases between. The CDR3 is 13 residues long. This CDR3 reads CASSLLGSTEAFF. CDR3 bases: TGTGCCAGCAGTTTGTTGGGGAGCACTGAAGCTTTCTTT. The full variable domain, completed using reference TRBV28 and TRBJ1-1, is DVKVTQSSRYLVKRTGEKVFLECVQDMDHENMFWYRQDPGLGLRLIYFSYDVKMKEKGDIPEGYSVSREKKERFSLILESASTNQTSMYLCASSLLGSTEAFFGQGTRLTVV.

CDR3 bases: TGTGCCAGCAGCTTGAGTGCAGCCGATCAAGAGACCCAGTACTTC. Amino acid sequence: CASSLSAADQETQYF. The chain links TRBV5-4 to TRBJ2-5; D uncertain. Trimming removed 1 base from V and 2 bases from J, with 12 bases in between. Germline CDR1 SGHNT, CDR2 YYREEE (reference sequence). CDR3 length: 15 residues.

The J gene is TRBJ2-1, the V gene TRBV13; D may be TRBD2 (6 bases). This CDR3 region has 15 residues. The V and J ends lost 1 base and 3 bases respectively, with 10 bases between them. Germline assignment: CDR1 PRHDT and CDR2 FYEKMQ (reference sequence). CDR3 DNA sequence: TGTGCCAGCAGCTTAGCGGGAGAAGGCTACAATGAGCAGTTCTTC. This translates into CASSLAGEGYNEQFF.

This chain links TRBV5-1 with TRBJ1-2; D uncertain. V lost 0 bases to trimming and J lost 4 bases, with 10 bases between them. The CDR3 sequence is 14 residues long. The germline CDR1 and CDR2 sequences are SGHRS and YFSETQ. The CDR3 spells CASSLVGSGYGYTF. In DNA, the CDR3 is TGCGCCAGCAGCTTGGTAGGGTCAGGCTATGGCTACACCTTC. The complete variable domain, with remaining parts taken from reference TRBV5-1 and TRBJ1-2, reads KAGVTQTPRYLIKTRGQQVTLSCSPISGHRSVSWYQQTPGQGLQFLFEYFSETQRNKGNFPGRFSGRQFSNSRSEMNVSTLELGDSALYLCASSLVGSGYGYTFGSGTRLTVV.

The rearrangement joins TRBV6-4 to TRBJ2-1, with TRBD2 matching over 16 bases. V trimming: 5 bases; J trimming: 7 bases; junction bases outside the gene matches: 11. This CDR3 is 18 amino acids long. In germline, CDR1 is MRHNA, CDR2 SNTAGT. CDR3 protein: CASSRDRGLAGGLNEQFF. CDR3 sequence (DNA): TGTGCCAGCAGTCGGGACAGGGGACTAGCGGGAGGGTTGAATGAGCAGTTCTTC.

The gene calls are TRBV6-5 and TRBJ2-3, with D perhaps TRBD1 or TRBD2 (5 bases each). CDR3 length: 14 residues. V was pared by 5 bases and J by 2 bases, with 11 bases between. The V gene's germline CDR1 is MNHEY and CDR2 SVGAGI. The CDR3 reads CASSPGPNTDTQYF. The CDR3 DNA reads TGTGCCAGCAGTCCGGGACCAAACACAGATACGCAGTATTTT.

The chain combines TRBV7-9 with TRBJ2-7, with TRBD1 matching over 7 bases. The CDR3 extends over 15 amino acids. The trim removed 5 bases at V and 5 bases at J, leaving 12 bases unmatched. Germline V CDR1 and CDR2: SEHNR, FQNEAQ (reference sequence). The CDR3 loop is CASSPPDRLGDEQYF. The CDR3 DNA reads as TGTGCCAGCAGCCCCCCGGACAGGCTAGGCGACGAGCAGTACTTC.